This TCR beta chain was captured in a study of technical replicates of blood from a few donors. The assay was immunoSEQ multiplex PCR, and TCRdb's table has in-frame clones only and misses some. In the table there are tens of thousands of clones, more than 70% of which are singletons. With 4 bases removed from V and 2 bases from J, the gap between germline ends came to 8 bases. This CDR3 has 13 amino acids. Germline V gene data show CDR1 as MGHRA and CDR2 as YSYEKL. The material sequenced was PBMCs. J is TRBJ1-2 and V is TRBV4-1; D unresolved. This sequence originates from a human donor in good health. Some clones in this sample may be carry-over from other donors' samples. CDR3 bases: TGCGCCAGCAGCCCCCCAGTGAACTATGGCTACACCTTC. It is translated as CASSPPVNYGYTF.